The rows below give T cell receptor beta chains drawn from one sample of a study of blood T cell repertoires in COVID-19. Using immunoSEQ multiplex PCR, the repertoire was profiled, and TCRdb retains in-frame clones only, with some absent. The sample lists about 160,000 clones; roughly 81% were seen once. Sequencing was carried out using peripheral blood. These receptors were collected from a woman aged 60 to 75 with COVID-19, enrolled during active disease. The conserved cysteine and the conserved F or W are not part of the CDR3 here.

j_call: TRBJ1-1; v_call: TRBV2; cdr3_length: 11; cdr3_aa: ASKEGRSGEAF
j_call: TRBJ2-1; v_call: TRBV18; cdr3_length: 13; cdr3_aa: ASSRGTSGVDEQF
j_call: TRBJ1-4; v_call: TRBV7-2; cdr3_length: 12; cdr3_aa: ASRPGITNEKLF
j_call: TRBJ1-6; v_call: TRBV23-1; cdr3_length: 13; cdr3_aa: ASSQSPRGNSPLH
j_call: TRBJ1-5; v_call: TRBV7-2; cdr3_length: 13; cdr3_aa: ASSGRGAGNQPQH
j_call: TRBJ2-2; v_call: TRBV6-5; cdr3_length: 13; cdr3_aa: ASSYWGRGTGELF
j_call: TRBJ2-2; v_call: TRBV30; cdr3_length: 11; cdr3_aa: ACGQGFNGELF
j_call: TRBJ1-3; v_call: TRBV6-5; cdr3_length: 13; cdr3_aa: ASSNIQGAGNTIY
j_call: TRBJ1-1; v_call: TRBV25-1; cdr3_length: 11; cdr3_aa: ASRGGFYTEAF
j_call: TRBJ2-5; v_call: TRBV18; cdr3_length: 13; cdr3_aa: ASSPPGQVIETQY
j_call: TRBJ2-3; v_call: TRBV5-1; cdr3_length: 14; cdr3_aa: ASSPGGGQKRDTQY
j_call: TRBJ2-2; v_call: TRBV2; cdr3_length: 13; cdr3_aa: ASRDRGHGTGELF
j_call: TRBJ2-7; v_call: TRBV11-1; cdr3_length: 14; cdr3_aa: ASSLGTGTGVGEQY
j_call: TRBJ2-1; v_call: TRBV25-1; cdr3_length: 16; cdr3_aa: ASSGLTGTSGRQNEQF
j_call: TRBJ2-6; v_call: TRBV19; cdr3_length: 15; cdr3_aa: ATARTGGLTGANVLT
j_call: TRBJ2-7; v_call: TRBV7-7; cdr3_length: 13; cdr3_aa: ASSLYSGSSYEQY
j_call: TRBJ1-2; v_call: TRBV27; cdr3_length: 14; cdr3_aa: ASSFSLPGQGASYT
j_call: TRBJ1-5; v_call: TRBV6-1; cdr3_length: 14; cdr3_aa: ASSEAAGWGNQPQH
j_call: TRBJ2-1; v_call: TRBV2; cdr3_length: 14; cdr3_aa: ASSEELAGGTYEQF
j_call: TRBJ1-1; v_call: TRBV5-1; cdr3_length: 12; cdr3_aa: ASSADRPETEAF
j_call: TRBJ2-1; v_call: TRBV19; cdr3_length: 12; cdr3_aa: ASSWRGGANEQF
j_call: TRBJ1-1; v_call: TRBV19; cdr3_length: 12; cdr3_aa: ASTDRDWVTEAF
j_call: TRBJ1-2; v_call: TRBV7-9; cdr3_length: 12; cdr3_aa: ASSSNRVTDLGT
j_call: TRBJ1-1; v_call: TRBV2; cdr3_length: 12; cdr3_aa: ASSRQGRNTEAF
j_call: TRBJ1-5; v_call: TRBV9; cdr3_length: 11; cdr3_aa: ASSTDRNQPQH
j_call: TRBJ2-2; v_call: TRBV18; cdr3_length: 13; cdr3_aa: ASSPLARNTGELF
j_call: TRBJ2-1; v_call: TRBV6-5; cdr3_length: 13; cdr3_aa: ASSVTSGSYNEQF
j_call: TRBJ1-2; v_call: TRBV19; cdr3_length: 13; cdr3_aa: AISFRAGGEDGCT
j_call: TRBJ1-1; v_call: TRBV3-1/TRBV3-2; cdr3_length: 15; cdr3_aa: ASSQLRQGARNTEAF
j_call: TRBJ2-5; v_call: TRBV5-1; cdr3_length: 13; cdr3_aa: ASSPGSSDPETQY
j_call: TRBJ1-1; v_call: TRBV10-3; cdr3_length: 12; cdr3_aa: AISEGRGTTEAF
j_call: TRBJ2-3; v_call: TRBV24-1; cdr3_length: 12; cdr3_aa: ATSLGQSTDTQY
j_call: TRBJ2-2; v_call: TRBV3-1/TRBV3-2; cdr3_length: 14; cdr3_aa: ASSQSGGRNTGELF
j_call: TRBJ2-1; v_call: TRBV11-2; cdr3_length: 16; cdr3_aa: ASSYRGLAVSSYNEQF
j_call: TRBJ2-1; v_call: TRBV19; cdr3_length: 17; cdr3_aa: ASSIDRTGLLAGAGEQF
j_call: TRBJ1-1; v_call: TRBV15; cdr3_length: 12; cdr3_aa: ATSRDHRGTEAF
j_call: TRBJ2-5; v_call: TRBV7-2; cdr3_length: 12; cdr3_aa: ASSSTGGGETQY
j_call: TRBJ2-2; v_call: TRBV3-1/TRBV3-2; cdr3_length: 13; cdr3_aa: ASSQRGTGKGELF
j_call: TRBJ2-3; v_call: TRBV27; cdr3_length: 13; cdr3_aa: ASRVWGRETDTQY